This passage covers 30 T cell receptor beta chains from one sample sequenced in a study of cytomegalovirus exposure and HLA in healthy donors. Method: immunoSEQ multiplex PCR; TCRdb's copy keeps in-frame clones and lacks some. The table records a few hundred thousand clones, roughly 90% of them present only once. The sequenced sample was PBMCs. All receptors derive from a woman between 18 and 29 years old in good health and CMV-seronegative.

The chain employs TRBV4-2 and TRBJ2-7, with 7 nucleotides matching TRBD2. The CDR3 is 16 amino acids. Trimming took 4 bases from V and 1 from J; bases not matched to a gene: 10. The germline V gene encodes CDR1 LGHNA and CDR2 YNFKEQ. The DNA for the CDR3 is TGTGCCAGCAGCCCGCACCTAGCGGAAGAATCCTACGAGCAGTACTTC. Encoded protein: CASSPHLAEESYEQYF.

V is TRBV11-2 and J is TRBJ1-5, with 7 bases aligning to TRBD1. Trimming removed 5 bases from V and 3 bases from J; junction bases left unmatched: 7. This CDR3 comprises 15 residues. Germline CDR1 reads SGHAT; CDR2 reads FQNNGV. The chain's CDR3 is CASSPTGINNQPQHF. The CDR3 bases are TGTGCCAGCAGCCCGACAGGGATCAACAATCAGCCCCAGCATTTT.

This clone has only a few counts. The chain links TRBV2 to TRBJ2-5, with 7 bases aligning to TRBD1. V trimming: 6 bases; J trimming: 5 bases; junction bases outside the gene matches: 3. This CDR3 has 12 residues. Germline assignment: CDR1 SNHLY and CDR2 FYNNEI. As DNA, the CDR3 is TGTGCCAGCAGATCACAGGGGGAGACCCAGTACTTC. Translation: CASRSQGETQYF.

CDR3 loop: CASSRLGGGNTDTQYF. The CDR3 DNA is TGTGCCAGCAGCCGGTTGGGGGGAGGGAACACAGATACGCAGTATTTT. V gene TRBV28 combines with J gene TRBJ2-3, with 7 positions matching TRBD2. CDR1 MDHEN and CDR2 SYDVKM come from the germline V gene. CDR3 length: 16 amino acids. Trimming took 6 bases from V and 2 from J; bases not matched to a gene: 11.

The rearrangement joins TRBV18 to TRBJ1-3, with no clear D. The V gene lost 6 bases and the J gene lost 8 bases, with 23 bases spanning the gap. Germline CDR1 is KGHSH and CDR2 is LQKENI. This CDR3 comprises 16 residues. This CDR3 is CASSQGLAMSADTIYF. The CDR3 DNA is TGTGCCAGCTCTCAAGGACTGGCCATGTCGGCAGACACCATATATTTT. Full variable domain (rest looked up from reference TRBV18 and TRBJ1-3): NAGVMQNPRHLVRRRGQEARLRCSPMKGHSHVYWYRQLPEEGLKFMVYLQKENIIDESGMPKERFSAEFPKEGPSILRIQQVVRGDSAAYFCASSQGLAMSADTIYFGEGSWLTVV.

V and J are TRBV29-1 and TRBJ1-1; 8 nucleotides line up with TRBD1. Per germline, CDR1 SQVTM and CDR2 ANQGSEA. The CDR3 has 12 residues. V lost 6 bases to trimming and J lost 6 bases; unmatched junction nucleotides: 6. The CDR3 sequence: CSVAQGAPEAFF. The CDR3 bases are TGCAGCGTAGCTCAGGGGGCTCCTGAAGCTTTCTTT. The variable domain in full, with the rest retrieved from reference TRBV29-1 and TRBJ1-1, is SAVISQKPSRDICQRGTSLTIQCQVDSQVTMMFWYRQQPGQSLTLIATANQGSEATYESGFVIDKFPISRPNLTFSTLTVSNMSPEDSSIYLCSVAQGAPEAFFGQGTRLTVV.

This clone was counted between two and nine times. The J gene is TRBJ2-7, the V gene TRBV7-2, with a tentative D call TRBD2 (6 bases). The CDR3 covers 13 residues. CDR1 and CDR2 (germline): SGHTA, FQGNSA. Trimming removed 2 bases at V and 5 bases at J, with 10 bases between. CDR3 nucleotide sequence: TGTGCCAGCAGCTTACCGGGAGTCGACGAGCAGTACTTC. It specifies CASSLPGVDEQYF.

This chain connects TRBV5-1 to TRBJ2-3, with 11 bases that match TRBD2. Trimming at V came to 6 bases and at J to 1 base, leaving 4 bases not matched to a gene. The CDR3 loop spans 15 amino acids. Germline CDR1 and CDR2: SGHRS and YFSETQ. As DNA, the CDR3 is TGCGCCAGCAACGCGGGACTAGCGGGCACAGATACGCAGTATTTT. Translated, it gives CASNAGLAGTDTQYF.

Only a few counts were recorded for this clone. The V call is TRBV29-1, the J call TRBJ1-2; D remains unclear. The CDR3 length is 8 residues. The V end was cut by 8 bases, the J end by 6 bases, with 4 bases between. Germline CDR1 reads SQVTM; CDR2 reads ANQGSEA. For the CDR3, the DNA is TGCAGCTTCGATGGCTACACCTTC. Its translation: CSFDGYTF.

The chain joins TRBV14 to TRBJ2-7, with 9 bases aligning to TRBD1. V shed 6 bases, J shed 3 bases, and the junction held 6 bases outside the gene matches. Looked up from germline, CDR1 is SGHDN and CDR2 is FVKESK. The CDR3 sequence is 14 residues long. For the CDR3, the DNA is TGTGCCAGCAGTCCCCGGGACAGGGACTACGAGCAGTACTTC. This gives the protein CASSPRDRDYEQYF.

The chain combines TRBV2 with TRBJ1-1, with D possibly matching TRBD1 (5 bases). In germline, CDR1 is SNHLY, CDR2 FYNNEI. There are 16 residues in the CDR3. The V gene lost 5 bases and the J gene lost 1 base, with 17 bases spanning the gap. CDR3 sequence reads: CASSRDWTAANTEAFF. The CDR3 nucleotides are TGTGCCAGCAGTAGGGACTGGACGGCCGCGAACACTGAAGCTTTCTTT.

The genes are TRBV11-2 and TRBJ2-1, with 8 bases matching TRBD1. This CDR3 region has 14 residues. Looked up from germline, CDR1 is SGHAT and CDR2 is FQNNGV. Trimming at V came to 4 bases and at J to 10 bases, leaving 9 bases not matched to a gene. CDR3 protein: CASSSGTGLKEQFF. CDR3 DNA sequence: TGTGCCAGCAGCTCCGGGACAGGCCTTAAGGAGCAGTTCTTC. Full variable domain (remainder filled in from reference TRBV11-2 and TRBJ2-1): EAGVAQSPRYKIIEKRQSVAFWCNPISGHATLYWYQQILGQGPKLLIQFQNNGVVDDSQLPKDRFSAERLKGVDSTLKIQPAKLEDSAVYLCASSSGTGLKEQFFGPGTRLTVL.

The rearrangement uses TRBV7-6 and TRBJ2-1; 9 nucleotides line up with TRBD1. Per germline, CDR1 SGHVS and CDR2 FNYEAQ. After removal of 5 bases from V and 9 bases from J, the junction contained 8 bases not matched to a gene. This CDR3 is 14 amino acids long. CDR3 amino acids: CASSPTGGYREQFF. For the CDR3, the DNA is TGTGCCAGCAGCCCGACAGGGGGATACCGTGAGCAGTTCTTC.

The chain employs TRBV5-8 and TRBJ2-7; 9 bases are shared with TRBD2. Germline V lookup: CDR1 SGHTS, CDR2 YDEGEE. Trimming cost V 4 bases and J 7 bases; bases outside gene matches: 12. The CDR3 totals 15 residues. The CDR3 DNA reads TGTGCCAGCAGCCTAATTCTTAGCGGGAGTAGGGAGCAGTACTTC. As protein: CASSLILSGSREQYF.

CDR3 sequence (DNA): TGTGCCAGCTCACAGCGTTGGACAGGGGCGGGGACTGAAGCTTTCTTT. As protein: CASSQRWTGAGTEAFF. The V call is TRBV18, the J call TRBJ1-1, with TRBD1 matching over 9 bases. Trimming at V came to 4 bases and at J to 5 bases, leaving 11 bases not matched to a gene. CDR1 and CDR2 (germline): KGHSH, LQKENI. The CDR3 spans 16 residues.

The count of this clone is one. The chain combines TRBV15 with TRBJ2-3; 8 positions match TRBD2. J gave up 4 bases and V 0 bases, and 9 bases lay outside the gene matches. The CDR3 contains 17 residues. Looked up from germline, CDR1 is LNHNV and CDR2 is YYDKDF (reference sequence). The CDR3 DNA is TGTGCCACCAGCAGAGATATTAGCGGGAACGGTCCAGATACGCAGTATTTT. This encodes CATSRDISGNGPDTQYF.

The chain recombines TRBV7-9 with TRBJ1-1; D gene unclear. This CDR3 has 14 residues. Trimming cost V 1 base and J 4 bases, with 10 bases left between them. Germline V gene sequence: CDR1 SEHNR, CDR2 FQNEAQ (reference sequence). The CDR3 spells CASSLGRGSTEAFF. In DNA, the CDR3 is TGTGCCAGCAGCTTAGGGCGGGGAAGCACTGAAGCTTTCTTT.

The V gene is TRBV2, the J gene TRBJ1-3, with 7 bases lining up with TRBD1. There are 14 residues in the CDR3. The V segment lost 3 bases and the J segment 2 bases; nucleotides outside the gene matches: 1. CDR1 and CDR2 from the germline V gene are SNHLY and FYNNEI. The DNA of the CDR3 is TGTGCCAGCAGTGACAGGGGGACTGGAAACACCATATATTTT. This gives the protein CASSDRGTGNTIYF.

The chain links TRBV6-6 to TRBJ2-1; D is possibly TRBD2 (6 bases). The CDR3 contains 12 residues. The germline CDR1 and CDR2 sequences are MNHNY and SVGAGI (reference sequence). Trimming shortened V by 5 bases and J by 8 bases, and 10 bases separated the two germline ends. The CDR3 region is CASSGTSYEQFF. CDR3 sequence (DNA): TGTGCCAGCAGTGGAACTAGCTATGAGCAGTTCTTC.

The V gene is TRBV28, the J gene TRBJ1-1; 8 bases are shared with TRBD1. The CDR3 spans 13 residues. The V gene end was trimmed by 3 bases and the J gene end by 4 bases; junction bases not matched to a gene: 1. Germline-derived CDR1 and CDR2 are MDHEN and SYDVKM. CDR3 protein: CASSLGQATEAFF. The CDR3 bases are TGTGCCAGCAGTTTGGGACAGGCCACTGAAGCTTTCTTT.

The chain combines TRBV13 with TRBJ1-2; the match to TRBD1 covers 10 bases. In germline, CDR1 is PRHDT, CDR2 FYEKMQ (reference sequence). V gave up 4 bases and J gave up 10 bases; unmatched junction bases: 9. The CDR3 is 14 amino acids. DNA for the CDR3: TGTGCCAGCAGCTCGGGACAGGGGCTAACCTTCTACACCTTC. This gives the protein CASSSGQGLTFYTF.

The genes are TRBV9 and TRBJ2-1; 9 nucleotides match TRBD2. CDR3 size: 15 residues. V shed 0 bases, J shed 9 bases, and the junction held 7 bases outside the gene matches. CDR1 is SGDLS and CDR2 is YYNGEE in the germline V gene. The CDR3 DNA reads TGTGCCAGCAGCGTAGGAGCTAGCGGGAATTTTGAGCAGTTCTTC. As protein: CASSVGASGNFEQFF.

Only one count was recorded for this clone. The chain is built from TRBV6-6 and TRBJ1-2; tentative D call: TRBD1 (5 bases). This CDR3 is built from 13 residues. Germline CDR1 MNHNY, CDR2 SVGAGI (reference sequence). V dropped 8 bases and J dropped 7 bases, with 17 bases sitting between them. The CDR3 sequence: CASPKGLSLGYTF. CDR3 nucleotide sequence: TGTGCCAGCCCGAAGGGACTCTCCCTTGGCTACACCTTC.

The genes are TRBV4-1 and TRBJ2-1; maybe TRBD2 (6 bases). The CDR3 is 17 residues long. V was pared by 4 bases and J by 0 bases, with 16 bases between. CDR1 MGHRA and CDR2 YSYEKL come from the germline V gene. This chain's CDR3 is CASSPGGFSNSYNEQFF. DNA of the CDR3: TGCGCCAGCAGCCCCGGGGGTTTTTCCAACTCCTACAATGAGCAGTTCTTC.

This clone was picked up a small number of times. CDR3 nucleotide sequence: TGTGCCATCAGTTCCCCCGAGACTTTCTACAATGAGCAGTTCTTC. This encodes CAISSPETFYNEQFF. The chain employs TRBV10-3 and TRBJ2-1; D not resolved. Germline V gives CDR1 ENHRY, CDR2 SYGVKD. V lost 5 bases and J lost 3, with 14 bases in between. The CDR3 is 15 amino acids.

This chain uses TRBV28 with TRBJ2-5; maybe TRBD1 (6 bases). In germline, CDR1 is MDHEN, CDR2 SYDVKM. The CDR3 covers 14 residues. With 5 bases removed from V and 2 bases from J, the gap between germline ends came to 12 bases. CDR3 nucleotide sequence: TGTGCCAGCAGTGCCGCCGGGACACAAGAGACCCAGTACTTC. Amino acids: CASSAAGTQETQYF.

V is TRBV12-5 and J is TRBJ2-1; 7 bases agree with TRBD1. V was clipped by 6 bases and J by 9 bases; unmatched bases: 8. The CDR3 length is 13 residues. In germline, CDR1 is LGHNT, CDR2 FRNRAP. CDR3 in amino acids: CASGQGMGGEQFF. The CDR3 nucleotides read TGTGCTAGTGGACAGGGGATGGGCGGTGAGCAGTTCTTC.

The chain carries TRBV9 and TRBJ2-7, with 8 bases matching TRBD2. The germline gives CDR1 SGDLS, CDR2 YYNGEE. The CDR3 loop spans 15 amino acids. The junction had 7 bases not matched to a gene; V was cut back by 0 bases and J by 5 bases. The CDR3 DNA sequence: TGTGCCAGCAGCGTAGAATTAGCGGGAATCCACGAGCAGTACTTC. It translates to CASSVELAGIHEQYF. The complete variable domain, with remaining parts taken from reference TRBV9 and TRBJ2-7, reads DSGVTQTPKHLITATGQRVTLRCSPRSGDLSVYWYQQSLDQGLQFLIQYYNGEERAKGNILERFSAQQFPDLHSELNLSSLELGDSALYFCASSVELAGIHEQYFGPGTRLTVT.

The chain is built from TRBV4-3 and TRBJ1-4, with D possibly TRBD1 on 6 matching bases. Trimming stripped 4 bases from V and 1 base from J, with 10 bases between. The germline V gene has CDR1 LGHNA and CDR2 YSLEER. The CDR3 is made up of 15 amino acids. The CDR3 DNA sequence: TGCGCCAGCAGCCGGTTAGGGGGAACTAATGAAAAACTGTTTTTT. Protein sequence: CASSRLGGTNEKLFF.

The CDR3 DNA reads TGTGCCAGCAGCTTGGCGGGTTACACTGAAGCTTTCTTT. This codes for CASSLAGYTEAFF. The rearrangement uses TRBV5-4 and TRBJ1-1, with D uncertain. This CDR3 region has 13 residues. The ends were cut back, 0 bases at V and 3 bases at J, with 6 bases in the middle. Germline CDR1 SGHNT, CDR2 YYREEE (reference sequence).